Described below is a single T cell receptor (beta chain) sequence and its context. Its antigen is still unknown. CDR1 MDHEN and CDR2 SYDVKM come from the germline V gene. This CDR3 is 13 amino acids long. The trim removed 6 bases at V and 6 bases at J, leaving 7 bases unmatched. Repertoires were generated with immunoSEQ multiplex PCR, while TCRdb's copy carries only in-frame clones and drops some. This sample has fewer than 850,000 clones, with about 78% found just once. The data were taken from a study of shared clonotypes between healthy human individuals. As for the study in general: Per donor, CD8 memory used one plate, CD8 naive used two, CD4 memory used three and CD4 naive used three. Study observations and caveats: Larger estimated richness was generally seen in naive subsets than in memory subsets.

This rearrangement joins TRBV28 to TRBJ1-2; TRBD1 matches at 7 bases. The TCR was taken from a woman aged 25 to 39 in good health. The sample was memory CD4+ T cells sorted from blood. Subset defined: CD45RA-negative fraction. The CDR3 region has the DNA TGTGCCAGCAGGCCGGAAGGACAGGATGGCTACACCTTC. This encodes CASRPEGQDGYTF.